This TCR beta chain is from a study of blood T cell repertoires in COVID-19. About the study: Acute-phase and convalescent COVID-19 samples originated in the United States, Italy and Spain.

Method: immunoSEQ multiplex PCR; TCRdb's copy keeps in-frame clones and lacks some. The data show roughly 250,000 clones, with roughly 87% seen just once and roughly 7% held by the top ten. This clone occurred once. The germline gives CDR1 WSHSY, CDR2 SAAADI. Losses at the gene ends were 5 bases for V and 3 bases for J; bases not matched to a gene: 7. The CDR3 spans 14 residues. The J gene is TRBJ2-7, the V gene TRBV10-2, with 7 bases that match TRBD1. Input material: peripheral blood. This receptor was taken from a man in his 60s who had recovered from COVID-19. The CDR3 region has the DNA TGCGCCAGCAGTCCCGGGACAGCTAGCTACGAGCAGTACTTC. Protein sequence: CASSPGTASYEQYF.